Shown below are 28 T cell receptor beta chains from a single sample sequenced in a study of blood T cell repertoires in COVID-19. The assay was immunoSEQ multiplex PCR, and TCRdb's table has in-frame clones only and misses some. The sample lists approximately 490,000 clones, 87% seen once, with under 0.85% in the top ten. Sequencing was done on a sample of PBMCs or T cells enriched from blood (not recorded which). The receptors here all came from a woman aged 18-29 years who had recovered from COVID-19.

The CDR3 DNA reads TGTGCCTGGAGTGTAATCCGGGGGGGAGGGTATGGCTACACCTTC. The encoded protein is CAWSVIRGGGYGYTF. The rearrangement uses TRBV30 and TRBJ1-2; D possibly corresponds to TRBD1 (5 bases). The CDR3 has 15 amino acids. Germline assignment: CDR1 GTSNPN and CDR2 SVGIG (reference sequence). Trimming stripped 0 bases from V and 5 bases from J, with 16 bases between.

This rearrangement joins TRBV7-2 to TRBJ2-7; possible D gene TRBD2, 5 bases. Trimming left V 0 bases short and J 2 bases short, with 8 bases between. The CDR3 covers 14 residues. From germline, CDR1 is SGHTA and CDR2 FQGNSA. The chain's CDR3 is CASSLAAGAYEQYF. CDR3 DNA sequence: TGTGCCAGCAGCTTAGCGGCGGGTGCCTACGAGCAGTACTTC.

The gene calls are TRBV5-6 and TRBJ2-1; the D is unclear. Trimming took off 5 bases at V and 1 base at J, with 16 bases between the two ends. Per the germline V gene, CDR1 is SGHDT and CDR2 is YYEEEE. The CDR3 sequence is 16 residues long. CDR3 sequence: CASSFRASGSYNEQFF. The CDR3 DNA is TGTGCCAGCAGTTTTAGAGCTTCCGGGTCCTACAATGAGCAGTTCTTC.

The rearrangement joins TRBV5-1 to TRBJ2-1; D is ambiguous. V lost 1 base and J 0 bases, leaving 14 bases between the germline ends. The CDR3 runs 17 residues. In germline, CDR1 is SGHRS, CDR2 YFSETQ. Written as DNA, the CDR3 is TGCGCCAGCAGCTTGAACGGTCCCTCTAGCTCCTACAATGAGCAGTTCTTC. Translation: CASSLNGPSSSYNEQFF. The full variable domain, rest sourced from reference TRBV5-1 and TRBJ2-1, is KAGVTQTPRYLIKTRGQQVTLSCSPISGHRSVSWYQQTPGQGLQFLFEYFSETQRNKGNFPGRFSGRQFSNSRSEMNVSTLELGDSALYLCASSLNGPSSSYNEQFFGPGTRLTVL.

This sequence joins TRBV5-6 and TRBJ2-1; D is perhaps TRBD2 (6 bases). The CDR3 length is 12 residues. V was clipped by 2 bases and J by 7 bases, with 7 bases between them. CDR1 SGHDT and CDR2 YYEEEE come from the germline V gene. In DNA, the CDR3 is TGTGCCAGCAGCTTAGGGAGGAATGAGCAGTTCTTC. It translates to CASSLGRNEQFF.

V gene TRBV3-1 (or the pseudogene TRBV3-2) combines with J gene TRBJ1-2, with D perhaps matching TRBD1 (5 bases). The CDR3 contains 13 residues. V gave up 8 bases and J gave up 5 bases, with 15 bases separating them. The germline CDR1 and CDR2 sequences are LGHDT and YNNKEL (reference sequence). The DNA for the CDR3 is TGTGCCAGCCACCAGGGAGGCGGATATGGCTACACCTTC. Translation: CASHQGGGYGYTF.

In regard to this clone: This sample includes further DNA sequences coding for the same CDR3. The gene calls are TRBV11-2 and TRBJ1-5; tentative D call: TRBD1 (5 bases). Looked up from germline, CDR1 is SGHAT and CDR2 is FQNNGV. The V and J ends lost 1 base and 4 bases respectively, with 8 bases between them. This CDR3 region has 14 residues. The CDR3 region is CASSLGQGNQPQHF. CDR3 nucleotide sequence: TGTGCCAGCAGCTTAGGGCAGGGTAATCAGCCCCAGCATTTT. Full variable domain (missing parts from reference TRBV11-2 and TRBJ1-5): EAGVAQSPRYKIIEKRQSVAFWCNPISGHATLYWYQQILGQGPKLLIQFQNNGVVDDSQLPKDRFSAERLKGVDSTLKIQPAKLEDSAVYLCASSLGQGNQPQHFGDGTRLSIL.

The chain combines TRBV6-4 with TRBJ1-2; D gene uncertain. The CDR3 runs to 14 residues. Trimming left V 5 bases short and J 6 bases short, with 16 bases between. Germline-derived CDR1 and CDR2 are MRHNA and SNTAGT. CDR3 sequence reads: CASSTTAGYDGYTF. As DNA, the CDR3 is TGTGCCAGCAGTACGACGGCCGGGTATGATGGCTACACCTTC.

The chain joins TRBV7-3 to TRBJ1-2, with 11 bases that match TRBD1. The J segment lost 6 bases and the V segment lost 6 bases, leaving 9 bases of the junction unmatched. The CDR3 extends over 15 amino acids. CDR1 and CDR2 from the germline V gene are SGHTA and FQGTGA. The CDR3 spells CASSRTGGVGDGYTF. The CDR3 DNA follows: TGTGCCAGCAGTCGGACAGGGGGCGTGGGTGATGGCTACACCTTC. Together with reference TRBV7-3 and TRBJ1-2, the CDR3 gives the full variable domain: GAGVSQTPSNKVTEKGKYVELRCDPISGHTALYWYRQSLGQGPEFLIYFQGTGAADDSGLPNDRFFAVRPEGSVSTLKIQRTERGDSAVYLCASSRTGGVGDGYTFGSGTRLTVV.

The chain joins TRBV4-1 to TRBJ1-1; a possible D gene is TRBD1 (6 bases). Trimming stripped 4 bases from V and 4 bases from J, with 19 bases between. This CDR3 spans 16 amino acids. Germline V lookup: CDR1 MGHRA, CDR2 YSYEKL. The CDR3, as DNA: TGCGCCAGCAGCCTCCCACAGGGTGGATTTGTCACTGAAGCTTTCTTT. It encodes CASSLPQGGFVTEAFF.

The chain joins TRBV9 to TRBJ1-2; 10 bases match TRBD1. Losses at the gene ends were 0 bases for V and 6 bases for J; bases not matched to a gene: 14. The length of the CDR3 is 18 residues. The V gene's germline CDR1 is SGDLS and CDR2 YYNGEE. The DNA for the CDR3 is TGTGCCAGCAGCGTAGGAGTAGGAGACAGGGGGCAGGAAAATGGCTACACCTTC. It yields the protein CASSVGVGDRGQENGYTF.

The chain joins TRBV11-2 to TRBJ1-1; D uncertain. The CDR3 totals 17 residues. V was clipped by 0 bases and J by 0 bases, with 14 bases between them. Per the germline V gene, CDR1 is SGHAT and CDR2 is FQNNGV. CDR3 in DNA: TGTGCCAGCAGCTTAGATAGAGGTAGTTTTGTGAACACTGAAGCTTTCTTT. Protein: CASSLDRGSFVNTEAFF.

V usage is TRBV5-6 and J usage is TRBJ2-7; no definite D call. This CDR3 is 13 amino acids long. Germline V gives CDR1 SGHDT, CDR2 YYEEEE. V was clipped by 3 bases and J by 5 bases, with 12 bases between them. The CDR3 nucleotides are TGTGCCAGCAGCTCGTTCGGGTTTGACGAGCAGTACTTC. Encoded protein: CASSSFGFDEQYF.

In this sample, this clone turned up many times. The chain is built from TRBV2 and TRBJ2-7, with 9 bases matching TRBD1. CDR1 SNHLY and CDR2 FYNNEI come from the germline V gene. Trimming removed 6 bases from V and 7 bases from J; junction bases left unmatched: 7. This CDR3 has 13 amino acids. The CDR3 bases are TGTGCCAGCAGGGCGGACAGGGGCGAGGAGCAGTACTTC. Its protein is CASRADRGEEQYF. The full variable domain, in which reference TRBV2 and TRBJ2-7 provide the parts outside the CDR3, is EPEVTQTPSHQVTQMGQEVILRCVPISNHLYFYWYRQILGQKVEFLVSFYNNEISEKSEIFDDQFSVERPDGSNFTLKIRSTKLEDSAMYFCASRADRGEEQYFGPGTRLTVT.

CDR3 amino acids: CSAPIDSGYTF. CDR3 coding DNA: TGCAGTGCTCCAATAGATAGTGGCTACACCTTC. The chain carries TRBV20-1 and TRBJ1-2; D ambiguous. Germline-derived CDR1 and CDR2 are DFQATT and SNEGSKA (reference sequence). The CDR3 has 11 amino acids. Trimming took 5 bases from V and 7 from J, leaving 11 bases between them.

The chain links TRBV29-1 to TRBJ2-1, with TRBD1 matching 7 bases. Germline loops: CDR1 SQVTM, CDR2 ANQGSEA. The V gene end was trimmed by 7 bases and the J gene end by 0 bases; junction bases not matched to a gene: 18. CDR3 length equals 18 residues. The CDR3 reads CSAPQGLPEPISYNEQFF. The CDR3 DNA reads TGCAGCGCTCCACAGGGGTTGCCTGAACCAATCTCCTACAATGAGCAGTTCTTC.

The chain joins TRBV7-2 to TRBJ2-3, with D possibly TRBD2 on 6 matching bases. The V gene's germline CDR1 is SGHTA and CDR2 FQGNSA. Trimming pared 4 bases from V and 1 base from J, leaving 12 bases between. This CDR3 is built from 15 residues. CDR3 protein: CASSSMGGGTDTQYF. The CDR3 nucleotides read TGTGCCAGCAGCTCCATGGGCGGGGGCACAGATACGCAGTATTTT.

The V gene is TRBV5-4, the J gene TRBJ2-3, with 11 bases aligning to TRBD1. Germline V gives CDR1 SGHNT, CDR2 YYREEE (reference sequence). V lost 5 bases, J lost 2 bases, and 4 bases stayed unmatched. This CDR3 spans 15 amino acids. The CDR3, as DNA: TGTGCCAGCAGGTGGGGACAGGGGGACACAGATACGCAGTATTTT. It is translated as CASRWGQGDTDTQYF.

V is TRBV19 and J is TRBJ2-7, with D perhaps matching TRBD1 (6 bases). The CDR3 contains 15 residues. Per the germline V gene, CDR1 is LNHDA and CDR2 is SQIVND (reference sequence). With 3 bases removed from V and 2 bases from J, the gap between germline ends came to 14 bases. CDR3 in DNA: TGTGCCAGTAGTATCTCAATGGACAGTACCTACGAGCAGTACTTC. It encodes CASSISMDSTYEQYF.

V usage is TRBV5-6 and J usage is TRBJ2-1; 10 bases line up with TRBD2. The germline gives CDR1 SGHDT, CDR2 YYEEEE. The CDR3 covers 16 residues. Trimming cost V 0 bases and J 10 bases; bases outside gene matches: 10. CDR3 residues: CASSLGSLAGVGEQFF. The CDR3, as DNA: TGTGCCAGCAGCTTGGGAAGCCTAGCGGGGGTCGGGGAGCAGTTCTTC.

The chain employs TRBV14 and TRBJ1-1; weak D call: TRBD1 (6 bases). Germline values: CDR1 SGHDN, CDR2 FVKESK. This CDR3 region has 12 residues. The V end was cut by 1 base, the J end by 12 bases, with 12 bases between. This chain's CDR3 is CASSQGGGVTFF. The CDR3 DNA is TGTGCCAGCAGCCAAGGGGGGGGCGTAACTTTCTTT.

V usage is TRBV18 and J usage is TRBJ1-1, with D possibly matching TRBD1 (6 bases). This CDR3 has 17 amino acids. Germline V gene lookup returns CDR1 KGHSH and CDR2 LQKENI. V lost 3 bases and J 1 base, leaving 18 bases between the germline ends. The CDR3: CASSPRGLLDSNTEAFF. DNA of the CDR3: TGTGCCAGCTCACCGCGGGGGCTCCTAGATTCGAACACTGAAGCTTTCTTT.

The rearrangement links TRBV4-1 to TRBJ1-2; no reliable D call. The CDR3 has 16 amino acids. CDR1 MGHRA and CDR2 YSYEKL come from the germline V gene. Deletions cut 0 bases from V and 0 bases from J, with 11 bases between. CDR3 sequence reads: CASSQDRRTANYGYTF. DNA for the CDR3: TGCGCCAGCAGCCAAGATCGCCGTACAGCTAACTATGGCTACACCTTC.

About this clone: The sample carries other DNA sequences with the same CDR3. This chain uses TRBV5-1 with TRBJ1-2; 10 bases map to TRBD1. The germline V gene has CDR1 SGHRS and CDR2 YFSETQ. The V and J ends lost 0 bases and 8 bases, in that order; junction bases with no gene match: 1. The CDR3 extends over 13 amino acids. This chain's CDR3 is CASSLGDRGGYTF. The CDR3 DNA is TGCGCCAGCAGCTTGGGGGACAGGGGAGGCTACACCTTC.

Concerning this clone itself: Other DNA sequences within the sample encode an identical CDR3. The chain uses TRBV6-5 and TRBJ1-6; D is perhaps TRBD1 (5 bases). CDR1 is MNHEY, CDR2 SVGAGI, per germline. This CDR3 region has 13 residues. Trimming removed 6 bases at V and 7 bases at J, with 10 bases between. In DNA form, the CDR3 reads TGTGCCAGCAGCCGGGGGGGGAATTCACCCCTCCACTTT. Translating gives CASSRGGNSPLHF.

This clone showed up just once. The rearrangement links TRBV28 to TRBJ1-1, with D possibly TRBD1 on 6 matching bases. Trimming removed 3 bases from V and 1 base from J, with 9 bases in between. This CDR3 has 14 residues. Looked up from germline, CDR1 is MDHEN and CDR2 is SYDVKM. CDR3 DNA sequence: TGTGCCAGCAGTTTCAGGGGTGGGAACACTGAAGCTTTCTTT. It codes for CASSFRGGNTEAFF.

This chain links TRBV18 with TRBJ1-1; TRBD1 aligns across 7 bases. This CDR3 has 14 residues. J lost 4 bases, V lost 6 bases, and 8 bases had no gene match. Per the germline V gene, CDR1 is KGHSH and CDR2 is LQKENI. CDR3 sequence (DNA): TGTGCCAGCTCCCAGGGACAGACCCTCACTGAAGCTTTCTTT. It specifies CASSQGQTLTEAFF. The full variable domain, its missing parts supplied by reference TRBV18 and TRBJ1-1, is NAGVMQNPRHLVRRRGQEARLRCSPMKGHSHVYWYRQLPEEGLKFMVYLQKENIIDESGMPKERFSAEFPKEGPSILRIQQVVRGDSAAYFCASSQGQTLTEAFFGQGTRLTVV.

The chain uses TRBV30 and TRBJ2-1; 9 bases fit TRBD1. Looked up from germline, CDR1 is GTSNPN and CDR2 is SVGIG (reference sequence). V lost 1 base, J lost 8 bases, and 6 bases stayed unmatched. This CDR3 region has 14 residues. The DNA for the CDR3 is TGTGCCTGGAGTGACAGGGGGCAGGCTGATGAGCAGTTCTTC. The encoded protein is CAWSDRGQADEQFF.